Listed here are 3 T cell receptor beta chains from one sample, sequenced in a study of CD4 T cells in relation to SARS-CoV-2 and coronaviruses. Before the COVID-19 pandemic, during about 2011-2019, CD4+ T cells were taken from unexposed donors. After approximately 10 days of culture, CD4+ T cells were isolated. These receptors' targets are unknown. The method was immunoSEQ multiplex PCR; TCRdb's version includes in-frame clones alone and lacks a portion of them. This table has 20,000 to 25,000 clones, 74% appearing once. The sequenced sample was CD4+ T cells from PBMCs, cultured in vitro. The receptors derive from a human donor in good health.

This clone was detected once. This chain links TRBV5-3 with TRBJ1-5; D is unclear. TRBV5-3 is known as an ORF, though its function is uncertain. With 3 bases removed from V and 7 bases from J, the gap between germline ends came to 14 bases. This CDR3 is 14 amino acids long. The CDR3 is CARSYLVSSQPQHF. The CDR3 nucleotides are TGTGCCAGAAGCTACCTGGTCAGCTCACAGCCCCAGCATTTT.

The rearrangement joins TRBV12-3 or TRBV12-4 to TRBJ2-1; D gene uncertain. This CDR3 region has 11 residues. The V gene lost 6 bases and the J gene lost 12 bases, with 12 bases spanning the gap. DNA of the CDR3: TGTGCCAGCAGGTTACACTATTCGCAGTTCTTC. As protein: CASRLHYSQFF.

The chain is built from TRBV7-2 and TRBJ1-1, with 8 bases identical to TRBD1. The CDR3 sequence is 14 residues long. CDR1 and CDR2 from the germline V gene are SGHTA and FQGNSA. The J segment lost 3 bases and the V segment lost 4 bases, leaving 4 bases of the junction unmatched. The CDR3: CASSSGQADTEAFF. The DNA for the CDR3 is TGTGCCAGCAGCTCGGGACAGGCCGACACTGAAGCTTTCTTT.